Listed here are 21 T cell receptor beta chains from one sample, sequenced in a study of Tregs in tolerant kidney transplant recipients (dated by TCRdb to the late 2010s). The method was the immunoSEQ multiplex PCR assay. The clones in this table, taken by TCRdb from immuneACCESS, are in-frame only. Not every clone is retained; where verified, under half of the shortfall comes from an unresolved V gene, and the cause of the rest is unknown. This sample gives under 300,000 clones in total; about 86% of them show up just once. Clones ranked in the top ten supply less than 0.75% of the sample. The sample comprised CD4+ T cells from blood. The receptors shown here come from a human donor in good health.

The chain joins TRBV11-2 to TRBJ2-1; D remains ambiguous. Germline lookup yields CDR1 SGHAT and CDR2 FQNNGV. Trimming left V 5 bases short and J 12 bases short, with 8 bases between. The CDR3 contains 10 residues. The DNA of the CDR3 is TGTGCCAGCAGCGCCCGGACGCAGTTCTTC. Amino acid sequence: CASSARTQFF. Full variable domain (missing parts from reference TRBV11-2 and TRBJ2-1): EAGVAQSPRYKIIEKRQSVAFWCNPISGHATLYWYQQILGQGPKLLIQFQNNGVVDDSQLPKDRFSAERLKGVDSTLKIQPAKLEDSAVYLCASSARTQFFGPGTRLTVL.

The V call is TRBV4-2, the J call TRBJ2-7; 11 bases are a match to TRBD2. Looked up from germline, CDR1 is LGHNA and CDR2 is YNFKEQ. The V segment lost 0 bases and the J segment 6 bases; nucleotides outside the gene matches: 13. This CDR3 is 18 amino acids long. The CDR3 loop reads CASSQEGIAGGVMGEQYF. The DNA of the CDR3 is TGTGCCAGCAGCCAAGAGGGGATAGCGGGAGGGGTGATGGGCGAGCAGTACTTC.

V is TRBV9 and J is TRBJ1-3; possibly TRBD1 for D (6 bases). The germline V gene encodes CDR1 SGDLS and CDR2 YYNGEE. This CDR3 is built from 15 residues. V lost 5 bases, J lost 2 bases, and 14 bases lay in between. This CDR3 reads CASSIQGRAGNTIYF. The CDR3 DNA sequence: TGTGCCAGCAGTATACAGGGTCGGGCTGGAAACACCATATATTTT.

The chain has TRBV6-6 and TRBJ2-7; D may be TRBD2 (5 bases). The CDR3 is 13 amino acids. CDR1 is MNHNY, CDR2 SVGAGI, per germline (reference sequence). With 5 bases removed from V and 6 bases from J, the gap between germline ends came to 14 bases. CDR3 in amino acids: CASSIQPGSEQYF. The CDR3 DNA is TGTGCCAGCAGTATTCAGCCGGGGAGCGAGCAGTACTTC.

Only one count was recorded for this clone. At one end the junction does not follow the germline gene, possibly because of a read error. The chain couples TRBV5-1 to TRBJ2-7, with D unclear. The CDR3 sequence is 14 residues long. Germline CDR1 and CDR2: SGHRS and YFSETQ. The CDR3 DNA reads TGCGCCAGCAGCCCCGAAGGGTGGGGTTCTAGTCGGGACTTC. It codes for CASSPEGWGSSRDF. Full variable domain (rest looked up from reference TRBV5-1 and TRBJ2-7): KAGVTQTPRYLIKTRGQQVTLSCSPISGHRSVSWYQQTPGQGLQFLFEYFSETQRNKGNFPGRFSGRQFSNSRSEMNVSTLELGDSALYLCASSPEGWGSSRDFGPGTRLTVT.

This clone was seen a few times. J is TRBJ1-1 and V is TRBV19, with D possibly TRBD1 on 6 matching bases. This CDR3 region has 16 residues. Per the germline V gene, CDR1 is LNHDA and CDR2 is SQIVND (reference sequence). V was trimmed by 5 bases and J by 0 bases, leaving 16 bases between them. CDR3 sequence: CASSGRQALLNTEAFF. The CDR3 coding sequence is TGTGCCAGTAGTGGGAGACAGGCCCTGCTGAACACTGAAGCTTTCTTT.

The chain links TRBV7-9 to TRBJ1-6; 7 bases align to TRBD1. In germline, CDR1 is SEHNR, CDR2 FQNEAQ (reference sequence). This CDR3 is built from 15 residues. The J segment lost 10 bases and the V segment lost 1 base, leaving 7 bases of the junction unmatched. The CDR3 DNA is TGTGCCAGCAGCTTAGAGGGGGCGAGTAGGTCACCCCTCCACTTT. Its protein is CASSLEGASRSPLHF.

V usage is TRBV27 and J usage is TRBJ1-1; 7 bases map to TRBD1. Germline loops: CDR1 MNHEY, CDR2 SMNVEV (reference sequence). The CDR3 spans 15 residues. The junction had 7 bases not matched to a gene; V was cut back by 5 bases and J by 1 base. The CDR3 DNA follows: TGTGCCAGCAGTCTCCGGACAGGATCGAACACTGAAGCTTTCTTT. It translates to CASSLRTGSNTEAFF.

This clone has just one count. The chain has TRBV18 and TRBJ1-2; weak D call: TRBD1 (6 bases). CDR3 length: 15 amino acids. Germline CDR1 reads KGHSH; CDR2 reads LQKENI. V was shortened by 6 bases and J by 6 bases, with 20 bases between the two germline ends. The CDR3 reads CASSPFSDSLNGYTF. CDR3 nucleotides: TGTGCCAGCTCCCCTTTCTCGGACAGCTTAAATGGCTACACCTTC.

This clone was observed a single time. The V gene is TRBV18, the J gene TRBJ2-1; D uncertain. Germline V gene lookup returns CDR1 KGHSH and CDR2 LQKENI. This CDR3 spans 16 amino acids. The V end lost 0 bases, the J end lost 5 bases, and 14 bases lay between the germline ends. CDR3 region: CASSPPGFSSNNEQFF. DNA for the CDR3: TGTGCCAGCTCACCACCCGGGTTTAGCAGCAACAATGAGCAGTTCTTC.

This clone was observed a few times. The chain recombines TRBV14 with TRBJ1-1; 7 positions agree with TRBD1. The CDR3 extends over 15 amino acids. The germline V gene has CDR1 SGHDN and CDR2 FVKESK. Germline trimming cut 2 bases from V and 3 bases from J; bases unmatched to any gene: 6. The CDR3 protein is CASSQTGVSYTEAFF. The CDR3 DNA is TGTGCCAGCAGCCAAACAGGGGTTTCGTACACTGAAGCTTTCTTT.

This rearrangement joins TRBV4-2 to TRBJ2-4, with D perhaps given as TRBD1 or TRBD2 (5 bases each). The V end lost 3 bases, the J end lost 4 bases, and 10 bases lay between the germline ends. Germline V gives CDR1 LGHNA, CDR2 YNFKEQ. This CDR3 comprises 14 residues. The CDR3 coding sequence is TGTGCCAGCAGCCATGGGGACCTAAAAAACATTCAGTACTTC. This sequence encodes CASSHGDLKNIQYF.

This clone was seen a handful of times. This chain joins TRBV7-9 and TRBJ2-7; D gene ambiguous. The CDR3 spans 14 residues. CDR1 and CDR2 (germline): SEHNR, FQNEAQ (reference sequence). The germline V and J ends were trimmed by 1 base and 3 bases, with 10 bases remaining between them. CDR3: CASSLGVGIYEQYF. CDR3 DNA: TGTGCCAGCAGCTTAGGGGTGGGGATCTACGAGCAGTACTTC.

J is TRBJ2-7 and V is TRBV11-2, with D possibly matching TRBD2 (5 bases). The CDR3 is 14 amino acids. CDR1 and CDR2 (germline): SGHAT, FQNNGV. The V and J ends lost 1 base and 4 bases respectively, with 11 bases between them. The DNA of the CDR3 is TGTGCCAGCAGCTTAGCCGGGATTTCTTACGAGCAGTACTTC. Residues: CASSLAGISYEQYF. Together with reference TRBV11-2 and TRBJ2-7, the CDR3 gives the full variable domain: EAGVAQSPRYKIIEKRQSVAFWCNPISGHATLYWYQQILGQGPKLLIQFQNNGVVDDSQLPKDRFSAERLKGVDSTLKIQPAKLEDSAVYLCASSLAGISYEQYFGPGTRLTVT.

This chain uses TRBV2 with TRBJ2-5; 9 positions match TRBD2. Germline V gene sequence: CDR1 SNHLY, CDR2 FYNNEI. The length of the CDR3 is 11 residues. Trimming took 6 bases from V and 14 from J; bases not matched to a gene: 7. The CDR3 DNA reads TGTGCCAGCAGATTAGCGGGAGTTGGTTACTTC. Amino acids: CASRLAGVGYF.

The rearrangement uses TRBV11-2 and TRBJ2-2; 10 bases are shared with TRBD2. This CDR3 contains 18 residues. Trimming took 5 bases from V and 0 from J; bases not matched to a gene: 9. Germline CDR1 reads SGHAT; CDR2 reads FQNNGV. CDR3 amino acids: CASSQGLAGATNTGELFF. The CDR3 nucleotides are TGTGCCAGCAGCCAGGGCCTAGCGGGAGCCACGAACACCGGGGAGCTGTTTTTT.

The CDR3 region has the DNA TGTGCCAGCAGCTCGCTAGACAGGGCTGGAAACACCATATATTTT. Its protein product is CASSSLDRAGNTIYF. V usage is TRBV7-8 and J usage is TRBJ1-3; TRBD1 agrees at 7 bases. The length of the CDR3 is 15 residues. Germline V gene data show CDR1 as SGHVS and CDR2 as FQNEAQ. Trimming removed 4 bases from V and 2 bases from J; junction bases left unmatched: 5.

This clone was observed a single time. The V gene is TRBV7-9, the J gene TRBJ1-5; D uncertain. The CDR3 contains 12 residues. V shed 1 base and J shed 5 bases, with 3 bases lying between them. Looked up from germline, CDR1 is SEHNR and CDR2 is FQNEAQ (reference sequence). The CDR3 region is CASSLVDQPQHF. The CDR3 bases are TGTGCCAGCAGCTTAGTTGATCAGCCCCAGCATTTT.

This clone was seen only a few times. The chain couples TRBV6-6 to TRBJ1-3, with 9 bases identical to TRBD1. Per the germline V gene, CDR1 is MNHNY and CDR2 is SVGAGI (reference sequence). This CDR3 is built from 12 residues. J lost 12 bases, V lost 5 bases, and 5 bases had no gene match. The CDR3 coding sequence is TGTGCCAGCAGTCTAAGGACAGGGGACATATATTTT. This sequence encodes CASSLRTGDIYF.

This clone was counted only a few times. Other DNA sequences in this sample translate to the same CDR3. The rearrangement links TRBV6-1 to TRBJ2-5; TRBD2 aligns across 10 bases. Trimming took 0 bases from V and 2 from J; bases not matched to a gene: 0. The CDR3 extends over 15 amino acids. Germline lookup yields CDR1 MNHNS and CDR2 SASEGT. This CDR3 is CASSEASGGQETQYF. The DNA of the CDR3 is TGTGCCAGCAGTGAAGCTAGCGGGGGGCAAGAGACCCAGTACTTC.

The chain is built from TRBV7-3 and TRBJ1-1; the D is unclear. The CDR3 has 15 amino acids. Germline values: CDR1 SGHTA, CDR2 FQGTGA. The V and J ends lost 5 bases and 0 bases respectively, with 13 bases between them. The CDR3 nucleotides are TGTGCCAGCAGCCCCCGACCCGGAATGAACACTGAAGCTTTCTTT. Protein: CASSPRPGMNTEAFF.